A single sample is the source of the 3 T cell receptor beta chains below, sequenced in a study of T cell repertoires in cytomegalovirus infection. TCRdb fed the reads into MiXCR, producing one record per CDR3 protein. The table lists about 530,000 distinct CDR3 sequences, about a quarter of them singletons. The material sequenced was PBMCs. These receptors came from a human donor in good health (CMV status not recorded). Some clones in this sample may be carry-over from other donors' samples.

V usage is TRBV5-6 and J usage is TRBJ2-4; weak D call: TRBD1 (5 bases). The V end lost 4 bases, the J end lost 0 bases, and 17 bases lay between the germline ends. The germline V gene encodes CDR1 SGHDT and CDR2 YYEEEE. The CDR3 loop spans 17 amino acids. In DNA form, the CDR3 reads TGTGCCAGCAGCCCCCTGGGGCAGGGTATAGCCAAAAACATTCAGTACTTC. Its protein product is CASSPLGQGIAKNIQYF.

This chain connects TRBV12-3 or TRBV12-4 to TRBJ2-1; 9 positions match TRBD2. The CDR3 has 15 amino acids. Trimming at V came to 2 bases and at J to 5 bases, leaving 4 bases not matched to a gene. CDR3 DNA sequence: TGTGCCAGCAGTTTATTTCGACTAGCGGACAATGAGCAGTTCTTC. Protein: CASSLFRLADNEQFF.

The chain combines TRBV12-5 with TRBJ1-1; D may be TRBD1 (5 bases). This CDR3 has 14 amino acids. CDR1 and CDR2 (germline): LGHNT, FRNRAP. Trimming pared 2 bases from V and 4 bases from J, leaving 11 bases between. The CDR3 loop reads CASGLREGSTEAFF. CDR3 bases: TGTGCTAGTGGTTTGCGAGAGGGGAGCACTGAAGCTTTCTTT.